Following are 8 T cell receptor beta chains from one sample sequenced in a study of OX40 agonist ivuxolimab in advanced cancers. Using immunoSEQ multiplex PCR, the repertoire was profiled, and TCRdb retains in-frame clones only, with some absent. The sample lists about 42,000 clones, approximately 90% seen once, with approximately 6% in the top ten. The sequencing used CD4+ or CD8+ T cells sorted from blood, collected in a trial of the OX40 agonist ivuxolimab. These receptors were collected from an adult with an advanced solid tumor such as melanoma, head and neck, liver or kidney cancer.

V usage is TRBV19 and J usage is TRBJ1-5, with D perhaps TRBD1 (6 bases). Trimming left V 6 bases short and J 4 bases short, with 13 bases between. The length of the CDR3 is 14 residues. The V gene's germline CDR1 is LNHDA and CDR2 SQIVND (reference sequence). The CDR3 DNA reads TGTGCCAGTAGGTCAGGGGTGGGTAATCAGCCCCAGCATTTT. It encodes CASRSGVGNQPQHF.

CDR3 sequence: CAWQTGGNTEAFF. CDR3 nucleotides: TGTGCCTGGCAGACGGGGGGAAACACTGAAGCTTTCTTT. The chain uses TRBV30 and TRBJ1-1, with D perhaps TRBD1 (5 bases). Germline assignment: CDR1 GTSNPN and CDR2 SVGIG (reference sequence). V gave up 5 bases and J gave up 2 bases, with 12 bases separating them. The CDR3 has 13 amino acids. Variable domain in full (rest from reference TRBV30 and TRBJ1-1): SQTIHQWPATLVQPVGSPLSLECTVEGTSNPNLYWYRQAAGRGLQLLFYSVGIGQISSEVPQNLSASRPQDRQFILSSKKLLLSDSGFYLCAWQTGGNTEAFFGQGTRLTVV.

The CDR3 reads CATRTGGAWDTEAFF. As DNA, the CDR3 is TGTGCCACCAGGACAGGGGGCGCGTGGGACACTGAAGCTTTCTTT. This chain links TRBV10-3 with TRBJ1-1, with 11 bases matching TRBD1. Germline trimming cut 10 bases from V and 3 bases from J; bases unmatched to any gene: 10. The CDR3 extends over 15 amino acids. Germline CDR1 is ENHRY and CDR2 is SYGVKD.

In this sample, this clone turned up once. The J gene is TRBJ2-7, the V gene TRBV7-8, with 12 positions matching TRBD1. The CDR3 is 15 amino acids. The ends lost 2 bases at V and 5 bases at J; junction bases unmatched: 4. Germline V CDR1 and CDR2: SGHVS, FQNEAQ. Written as DNA, the CDR3 is TGTGCCAGCAGCTTATTTGGGACAGGGGGCAACGAGCAGTACTTC. Encoded protein: CASSLFGTGGNEQYF.

This rearrangement joins TRBV4-2 to TRBJ1-4; TRBD1 is a possible D gene (5 bases). Germline loops: CDR1 LGHNA, CDR2 YNFKEQ. With 3 bases removed from V and 4 bases from J, the gap between germline ends came to 12 bases. CDR3 length: 15 amino acids. The CDR3 protein is CASSQEDRHNEKLFF. In DNA form, the CDR3 reads TGTGCCAGCAGCCAGGAAGACAGACATAATGAAAAACTGTTTTTT.

A single count supports this clone. The chain employs TRBV5-1 and TRBJ2-7; TRBD2 agrees at 9 bases. Germline V gives CDR1 SGHRS, CDR2 YFSETQ. V gave up 1 base and J gave up 6 bases; unmatched junction bases: 5. CDR3 length equals 14 residues. CDR3 DNA sequence: TGCGCCAGCAGCTTGTTAGCGGGAGCTCGCGAGCAGTACTTC. Its protein product is CASSLLAGAREQYF.

This rearrangement joins TRBV11-2 to TRBJ2-3, with no clear D. CDR1 and CDR2 from the germline V gene are SGHAT and FQNNGV. Trimming left V 1 base short and J 9 bases short, with 8 bases between. The CDR3 loop spans 12 amino acids. The CDR3 region is CASSLVAGTQYF. As DNA, the CDR3 is TGTGCCAGCAGCTTAGTGGCTGGCACGCAGTATTTT.

The chain couples TRBV6-1 to TRBJ2-5; possibly TRBD1 for D (5 bases). V was shortened by 7 bases and J by 4 bases, with 19 bases between the two germline ends. Germline-derived CDR1 and CDR2 are MNHNS and SASEGT. The CDR3 totals 15 residues. The CDR3: CASTPLGQGVETQYF. In DNA, the CDR3 is TGTGCCAGCACTCCATTGGGGCAGGGCGTAGAGACCCAGTACTTC.